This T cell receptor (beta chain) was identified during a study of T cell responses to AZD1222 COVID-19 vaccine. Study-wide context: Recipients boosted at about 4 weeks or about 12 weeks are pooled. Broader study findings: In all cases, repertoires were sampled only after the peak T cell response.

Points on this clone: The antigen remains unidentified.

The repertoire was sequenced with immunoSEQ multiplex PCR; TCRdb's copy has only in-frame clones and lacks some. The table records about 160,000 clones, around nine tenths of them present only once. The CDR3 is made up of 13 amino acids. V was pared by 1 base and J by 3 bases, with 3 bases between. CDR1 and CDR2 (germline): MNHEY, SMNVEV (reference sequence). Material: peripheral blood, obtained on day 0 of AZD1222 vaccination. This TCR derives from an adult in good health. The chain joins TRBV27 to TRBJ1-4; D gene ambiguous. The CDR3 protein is CASSLYSNEKLFF. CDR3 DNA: TGTGCCAGCAGTTTATACTCTAATGAAAAACTGTTTTTT.